Following are 12 T cell receptor beta chains from one sample sequenced in a study of naive CD8 T cells in extremely preterm neonates. This table comes from immunoSEQ multiplex PCR, and its TCRdb copy is limited to in-frame clones, with some not included. The data contain roughly 7,900 clones, roughly 98% of them singletons. The sequenced material came from naive CD8+ T cells from blood. The receptors were gathered from a human donor in good health.

CDR3 in amino acids: CATRPLTAGGSDEQFF. Here the CDR3 DNA reads TGTGCCACCCGACCGCTAACAGCCGGGGGGAGCGATGAGCAGTTCTTC. The rearrangement links TRBV19 to TRBJ2-1; TRBD2 matches at 7 bases. CDR3 length equals 16 residues. Germline V CDR1 and CDR2: LNHDA, SQIVND (reference sequence). The V and J ends lost 10 bases and 8 bases, in that order; junction bases with no gene match: 20.

The chain joins TRBV15 to TRBJ2-2, with unresolved D. V was trimmed by 1 base and J by 2 bases, leaving 14 bases between them. This CDR3 is built from 17 residues. Germline CDR1 and CDR2: LNHNV and YYDKDF (reference sequence). CDR3 in amino acids: CATSRGAPPINTGELFF. Here the CDR3 DNA reads TGTGCCACCAGCAGAGGGGCACCCCCCATTAACACCGGGGAGCTGTTTTTT.

The genes are TRBV19 and TRBJ2-3; D may be TRBD1 (6 bases). The CDR3 is 16 amino acids. Germline lookup yields CDR1 LNHDA and CDR2 SQIVND (reference sequence). Trimming shortened V by 4 bases and J by 0 bases, and 14 bases separated the two germline ends. The DNA for the CDR3 is TGTGCCAGTAGTAGGACAGTGTCCAGGAGCACAGATACGCAGTATTTT. This encodes CASSRTVSRSTDTQYF.

The chain combines TRBV13 with TRBJ1-1, with TRBD1 as a possible D gene (6 bases). The ends were cut back, 0 bases at V and 3 bases at J, with 11 bases in the middle. The CDR3 runs to 15 residues. Germline assignment: CDR1 PRHDT and CDR2 FYEKMQ (reference sequence). In nucleotides, the CDR3 is TGTGCCAGCAGCTTAGGGTGGGGGCAAGACACTGAAGCTTTCTTT. Translation gives CASSLGWGQDTEAFF.

V usage is TRBV28 and J usage is TRBJ1-1; TRBD1 is a possible D gene (6 bases). The germline V gene has CDR1 MDHEN and CDR2 SYDVKM. There are 15 residues in the CDR3. Trimming stripped 5 bases from V and 0 bases from J, with 13 bases between. The CDR3 loop reads CASSDRQEMNTEAFF. The CDR3 DNA sequence: TGTGCCAGCAGTGACCGACAGGAAATGAACACTGAAGCTTTCTTT.

This rearrangement joins TRBV5-6 to TRBJ1-2, with no clear D. Trimming pared 3 bases from V and 8 bases from J, leaving 8 bases between. The CDR3 loop spans 11 amino acids. Germline V gives CDR1 SGHDT, CDR2 YYEEEE. This chain's CDR3 is CASSWGAGYTF. The CDR3 DNA sequence: TGTGCCAGCAGCTGGGGAGCGGGCTACACCTTC.

J is TRBJ2-7 and V is TRBV7-9; 9 positions match TRBD1. The CDR3 contains 14 residues. V was pared by 5 bases and J by 6 bases, with 8 bases of the junction left unmatched. Germline lookup yields CDR1 SEHNR and CDR2 FQNEAQ (reference sequence). CDR3 bases: TGTGCCAGCAGCGACCGGGACAGGGTGCCCGAGCAGTACTTC. Translation gives CASSDRDRVPEQYF.

This clone was seen just once. V and J are TRBV10-3 and TRBJ1-1; D is unclear. The germline CDR1 and CDR2 sequences are ENHRY and SYGVKD. The CDR3 totals 16 residues. Trimming shortened V by 0 bases and J by 8 bases, and 19 bases separated the two germline ends. The DNA for the CDR3 is TGTGCCATCAGTGAGTCGTCGATAGTCGGAGGGAAAGAAGCTTTCTTT. Amino acids: CAISESSIVGGKEAFF.

The J gene is TRBJ2-1, the V gene TRBV30; TRBD1 is a possible D gene (7 bases). The germline CDR1 and CDR2 sequences are GTSNPN and SVGIG (reference sequence). V was shortened by 2 bases and J by 12 bases, with 14 bases between the two germline ends. This CDR3 has 12 amino acids. CDR3 sequence: CAWSPSGGGQFF. DNA for the CDR3: TGTGCCTGGAGTCCGTCAGGGGGAGGGCAGTTCTTC.

Comments on this clone: Germline and junction disagree at one end, which may indicate a read error. The V gene is TRBV18, the J gene TRBJ1-2; TRBD1 is a possible D gene (5 bases). CDR1 and CDR2 (germline): KGHSH, LQKENI. The CDR3 sequence is 13 residues long. The CDR3 sequence is CASSPRDSYGYTF. Written as DNA, the CDR3 is TGTGCCAGCTCCCCACGGGACTCCTATGGCTACACCTTC.

This sequence joins TRBV29-1 and TRBJ2-7, with 8 nucleotides matching TRBD2. CDR1 and CDR2 from the germline V gene are SQVTM and ANQGSEA. Trimming at V came to 6 bases and at J to 3 bases, leaving 16 bases not matched to a gene. The CDR3 is made up of 16 amino acids. CDR3 sequence: CSVAGGAPSHNYEQYF. In DNA form, the CDR3 reads TGCAGCGTGGCCGGGGGGGCCCCCTCCCACAACTACGAGCAGTACTTC.

V and J are TRBV7-8 and TRBJ1-2; 7 nucleotides line up with TRBD1. The J segment lost 6 bases and the V segment lost 5 bases, leaving 6 bases of the junction unmatched. The CDR3 is 13 residues long. Germline V gene lookup returns CDR1 SGHVS and CDR2 FQNEAQ. The CDR3 loop is CASSPGQADGYTF. Here the CDR3 DNA reads TGTGCCAGCAGCCCTGGACAGGCGGATGGCTACACCTTC.